A single sample gave rise to the 30 T cell receptor beta chains below, sequenced in a study of human T cells and chemical hapten exposure. TCRdb re-called the RACE reads through MiXCR, storing one row per CDR3 protein. The table has about 81,000 distinct CDR3 sequences, around 7.8% seen once. Documented time point: patch test 1, 2 weeks after DPC sensitization. Described treatment: therapeutic diphenylcyclopropenone sensitization with weekly scalp DPC. The material was whole blood, obtained in connection with sensitization to the hapten diphenylcyclopropenone (DPC). Source of these receptors: a woman in her 30s with alopecia areata. Some clones in this sample may be carry-over from other donors' samples.

The sample holds a few counts of this clonotype. The rearrangement joins TRBV20-1 to TRBJ1-3; D call uncertain. V gave up 3 bases and J gave up 0 bases, with 12 bases separating them. Germline CDR1 and CDR2: DFQATT and SNEGSKA (reference sequence). This CDR3 region has 15 residues. This CDR3 is CSARGVRNSGNTIYF. The CDR3 coding sequence is TGCAGTGCTAGGGGCGTCAGAAACTCTGGAAACACCATATATTTT.

This clonotype occurred many times. This chain links TRBV6-5 with TRBJ2-3; D is perhaps TRBD1 (6 bases). Germline assignment: CDR1 MNHEY and CDR2 SVGAGI. The CDR3 is 17 residues long. Trimming shortened V by 0 bases and J by 4 bases, and 17 bases separated the two germline ends. As DNA, the CDR3 is TGTGCCAGCAGTTACTCGAATCAGGGGAGTTGGTCAGATACGCAGTATTTT. It yields the protein CASSYSNQGSWSDTQYF.

This clonotype was observed a few times. This chain connects TRBV7-3 to TRBJ2-7, with TRBD2 matching 7 bases. This CDR3 has 14 amino acids. CDR1 SGHTA and CDR2 FQGTGA come from the germline V gene. V shed 6 bases, J shed 2 bases, and the junction held 7 bases outside the gene matches. As DNA, the CDR3 is TGTGCCAGCAGTCCCGTAGCGGGCCCCTACGAGCAGTACTTC. It yields the protein CASSPVAGPYEQYF.

This sequence joins TRBV20-1 and TRBJ2-2, with TRBD2 as a possible D gene (5 bases). V lost 1 base to trimming and J lost 3 bases, with 21 bases between them. Germline V gene data show CDR1 as DFQATT and CDR2 as SNEGSKA (reference sequence). This CDR3 is built from 18 residues. CDR3 loop: CSARVGSSRTMYTGELFF. The CDR3 DNA is TGCAGTGCTAGAGTCGGTTCTAGCCGGACCATGTACACCGGGGAGCTGTTTTTT.

The chain couples TRBV12-3 or TRBV12-4 to TRBJ1-1, with a possible D match to TRBD1 (5 bases). The germline V and J ends were trimmed by 4 bases and 6 bases, with 18 bases remaining between them. This CDR3 has 15 residues. The CDR3 is CASSSTDEGFPEAFF. As DNA, the CDR3 is TGTGCCAGCAGTTCGACAGATGAGGGCTTCCCTGAAGCTTTCTTT.

There are many counts of this clonotype. V usage is TRBV6-1 and J usage is TRBJ2-3; TRBD2 agrees at 8 bases. The germline V gene encodes CDR1 MNHNS and CDR2 SASEGT. The CDR3 length is 17 residues. J was trimmed by 1 base and V by 6 bases; bases with no gene match: 12. DNA for the CDR3: TGTGCCAGCAGCATGAGGGCAGCGGGGGTTCGCACAGATACGCAGTATTTT. Translating it yields CASSMRAAGVRTDTQYF.

This clonotype was recorded at least ten times. The chain is built from TRBV5-1 and TRBJ2-5, with D possibly TRBD2 on 5 matching bases. V was shortened by 4 bases and J by 4 bases, with 14 bases between the two germline ends. The length of the CDR3 is 14 residues. Germline loops: CDR1 SGHRS, CDR2 YFSETQ. Here the CDR3 reads CASSLGRAAETQYF. CDR3 sequence (DNA): TGCGCCAGCAGCCTCGGTAGAGCGGCAGAGACCCAGTACTTC. Full variable domain (missing parts from reference TRBV5-1 and TRBJ2-5): KAGVTQTPRYLIKTRGQQVTLSCSPISGHRSVSWYQQTPGQGLQFLFEYFSETQRNKGNFPGRFSGRQFSNSRSEMNVSTLELGDSALYLCASSLGRAAETQYFGPGTRLLVL.

This clonotype has just a few counts. V is TRBV5-8 and J is TRBJ1-1; D unresolved. Germline V CDR1 and CDR2: SGHTS, YDEGEE. This CDR3 spans 13 amino acids. Between the trimmed V and J ends, which lost 1 base and 11 bases, there was a span of 15 bases. The CDR3 is CASSLIDQPLAFF. The CDR3 DNA is TGTGCCAGCAGCTTGATAGACCAGCCCCTTGCTTTCTTT.

In this sample, this clonotype turned up many times. The CDR3 reads CSARDGRRNEKLFF. In nucleotides, the CDR3 is TGCAGTGCTAGAGATGGGCGCAGAAATGAAAAACTGTTTTTT. V gene TRBV20-1 combines with J gene TRBJ1-4, with no clear D. CDR3 size: 14 residues. Trimming cost V 0 bases and J 5 bases, with 10 bases left between them. Germline V gene lookup returns CDR1 DFQATT and CDR2 SNEGSKA (reference sequence).

This clonotype has ten or more counts. V is TRBV7-9 and J is TRBJ1-3, with 8 bases identical to TRBD1. The trim removed 5 bases at V and 0 bases at J, leaving 9 bases unmatched. The CDR3 is made up of 17 amino acids. Germline CDR1 and CDR2: SEHNR and FQNEAQ (reference sequence). CDR3 in DNA: TGTGCCAGCAGCCCTACCCTGGGACAGGCCTCTGGAAACACCATATATTTT. This encodes CASSPTLGQASGNTIYF.

There are a few counts of this clonotype. This chain joins TRBV5-1 and TRBJ2-5; no clear D gene. The CDR3 covers 13 residues. The V end lost 4 bases, the J end lost 3 bases, and 10 bases lay between the germline ends. Per germline, CDR1 SGHRS and CDR2 YFSETQ. In nucleotides, the CDR3 is TGCGCCAGCAGCCGTGTGGCAAAAGAGACCCAGTACTTC. Residues: CASSRVAKETQYF.

The chain recombines TRBV4-2 with TRBJ2-2; D not resolved. The ends were cut back, 0 bases at V and 0 bases at J, with 14 bases in the middle. Per germline, CDR1 LGHNA and CDR2 YNFKEQ. CDR3 size: 18 residues. This CDR3 is CASSQELGRATNTGELFF. CDR3 nucleotide sequence: TGTGCCAGCAGCCAAGAATTGGGTCGAGCGACGAACACCGGGGAGCTGTTTTTT.

The J gene is TRBJ1-1, the V gene TRBV5-1, with 10 positions matching TRBD1. The V segment lost 4 bases and the J segment 6 bases; nucleotides outside the gene matches: 6. Germline-derived CDR1 and CDR2 are SGHRS and YFSETQ. CDR3 length: 14 residues. As DNA, the CDR3 is TGCGCCAGCAGCCCTGGACAGGGGGTCTCTGAAGCTTTCTTT. Its translation: CASSPGQGVSEAFF.

This clonotype appeared many times. This chain joins TRBV29-1 and TRBJ1-1; D remains unclear. The V end was cut by 4 bases, the J end by 1 base, with 10 bases between. This CDR3 contains 13 residues. Germline V gives CDR1 SQVTM, CDR2 ANQGSEA. The CDR3 loop is CSVALDSNTEAFF. CDR3 bases: TGCAGCGTTGCCCTCGACTCGAACACTGAAGCTTTCTTT.

This clonotype was detected ten times or more. The chain recombines TRBV6-5 with TRBJ2-7; 9 nucleotides match TRBD2. After removal of 2 bases from V and 3 bases from J, the junction contained 5 bases not matched to a gene. CDR1 and CDR2 (germline): MNHEY, SVGAGI. CDR3 length: 15 residues. Here the CDR3 reads CASSYVASGDYEQYF. As DNA, the CDR3 is TGTGCCAGCAGTTACGTCGCTAGCGGGGACTACGAGCAGTACTTC.

This clonotype was observed a few times. The chain links TRBV9 to TRBJ2-3; D is possibly TRBD1 or TRBD2 (6 bases each). The CDR3 contains 16 residues. V was trimmed by 0 bases and J by 4 bases, leaving 15 bases between them. The V gene's germline CDR1 is SGDLS and CDR2 YYNGEE. This CDR3 reads CASSVVGGGRADTQYF. CDR3 bases: TGTGCCAGCAGCGTAGTCGGAGGGGGTAGGGCAGATACGCAGTATTTT. Using reference TRBV9 and TRBJ2-3 for the parts outside the CDR3, the full variable domain is DSGVTQTPKHLITATGQRVTLRCSPRSGDLSVYWYQQSLDQGLQFLIQYYNGEERAKGNILERFSAQQFPDLHSELNLSSLELGDSALYFCASSVVGGGRADTQYFGPGTRLTVL.

This clonotype is a singleton in its sample. A read error may be the cause here, since a much bigger clone is one base away. J is TRBJ2-3 and V is TRBV7-2, with 9 bases matching TRBD1. The CDR3 runs 15 residues. Trimming removed 5 bases from V and 0 bases from J; junction bases left unmatched: 3. The V gene's germline CDR1 is SGHTA and CDR2 FQGNSA. The CDR3 sequence: CASSATGGSTDTQYF. The CDR3 DNA reads as TGTGCCAGCAGCGCAACAGGGGGCAGCACAGATACGCAGTATTTT.

In its sample, this clonotype is medium-sized. This chain connects TRBV5-5 to TRBJ1-6, with D maybe TRBD1 (6 bases). This CDR3 is built from 16 residues. V lost 4 bases and J 11 bases, leaving 22 bases between the germline ends. Germline lookup yields CDR1 SGHKS and CDR2 YYEKEE (reference sequence). For the CDR3, the DNA is TGTGCCAGCAGCAAACAGGGTCATATCCTAGGGGCACCCCTCCACTTT. Translated: CASSKQGHILGAPLHF.

With regard to this clonotype: A much larger clone is a single base away; this may be a read error. The chain links TRBV20-1 to TRBJ2-7; 11 positions match TRBD2. V shed 4 bases and J 4 bases; nucleotides not matched to a gene: 9. Per germline, CDR1 DFQATT and CDR2 SNEGSKA (reference sequence). The CDR3 has 15 amino acids. The CDR3 loop reads CSAILGLAGGYEQYF. Here the CDR3 DNA reads TGCAGTGCTATCCTAGGACTAGCGGGCGGGTACGAGCAGTACTTC.

This clonotype was counted between two and nine times. This chain uses TRBV6-5 with TRBJ2-7; 7 positions match TRBD1. Germline V gene sequence: CDR1 MNHEY, CDR2 SVGAGI. The junction had 6 bases not matched to a gene; V was cut back by 4 bases and J by 6 bases. This CDR3 region has 13 residues. The CDR3 DNA sequence: TGTGCCAGCAGTTCCCGAGGGGGCGGCGAGCAGTACTTC. This codes for CASSSRGGGEQYF.

This clonotype has at least ten counts. This chain joins TRBV6-6 and TRBJ2-7; D is undetermined. V was trimmed by 6 bases and J by 0 bases, leaving 12 bases between them. CDR3 length: 14 residues. Germline V gives CDR1 MNHNY, CDR2 SVGAGI (reference sequence). The CDR3 region has the DNA TGTGCCAGCAGCCAACACGCTACCTCCTACGAGCAGTACTTC. Amino acid sequence: CASSQHATSYEQYF.

This chain uses TRBV20-1 with TRBJ1-1, with D uncertain. Trimming shortened V by 0 bases and J by 10 bases, and 12 bases separated the two germline ends. The CDR3 extends over 12 amino acids. Germline CDR1 DFQATT, CDR2 SNEGSKA (reference sequence). The CDR3: CSARDQSIVAFF. In DNA, the CDR3 is TGCAGTGCTAGAGACCAGTCAATAGTAGCTTTCTTT.

This clonotype was seen a few times. The J gene is TRBJ2-3, the V gene TRBV6-6; D is unresolved. Germline CDR1 reads MNHNY; CDR2 reads SVGAGI (reference sequence). The CDR3 spans 11 residues. Deletions cut 8 bases from V and 3 bases from J, with 6 bases between. CDR3 in DNA: TGTGCCAGCTTGGAAACAGATACGCAGTATTTT. Protein product: CASLETDTQYF.

This clonotype was recorded at least ten times. The chain combines TRBV18 with TRBJ1-1; TRBD1 might be the D (6 bases). The CDR3 is made up of 14 amino acids. V gave up 5 bases and J gave up 1 base, with 11 bases separating them. The germline gives CDR1 KGHSH, CDR2 LQKENI. Here the CDR3 reads CASSKFRGNTEAFF. The CDR3 DNA reads as TGTGCCAGCTCAAAATTCAGGGGGAACACTGAAGCTTTCTTT.

The chain carries TRBV6-5 and TRBJ2-3; unclear D gene. Trimming stripped 5 bases from V and 2 bases from J, with 8 bases between. This CDR3 has 13 residues. Germline V gene lookup returns CDR1 MNHEY and CDR2 SVGAGI. CDR3 region: CASSHPTTDTQYF. The DNA for the CDR3 is TGTGCCAGCAGTCATCCGACCACAGATACGCAGTATTTT.

This clonotype has ten or more counts. This sequence joins TRBV3-1 and TRBJ1-1; no clear D. Trimming left V 4 bases short and J 5 bases short, with 11 bases between. CDR1 LGHDT and CDR2 YNNKEL come from the germline V gene (reference sequence). The CDR3 is 13 residues long. This CDR3 is CASSRSRDTEAFF. As DNA, the CDR3 is TGTGCCAGCAGCCGAAGTCGGGATACTGAAGCTTTCTTT.

The gene calls are TRBV7-2 and TRBJ2-3, with D unresolved. This CDR3 has 12 residues. Germline-derived CDR1 and CDR2 are SGHTA and FQGNSA. V lost 8 bases to trimming and J lost 0 bases, with 6 bases between them. CDR3 DNA: TGTGCCAGCGGATTTAGCACAGATACGCAGTATTTT. It encodes CASGFSTDTQYF.

In its sample, this clonotype was seen a few times. V gene TRBV3-1 combines with J gene TRBJ2-3, with 7 bases lining up with TRBD2. The CDR3 sequence is 16 residues long. The V gene's germline CDR1 is LGHDT and CDR2 YNNKEL (reference sequence). With 1 base clipped from V and 6 bases from J, the junction kept 10 bases outside the gene matches. The CDR3 spells CASSQGSSGARDTQYF. The CDR3 coding sequence is TGTGCCAGCAGCCAAGGGTCCAGCGGGGCCAGGGATACGCAGTATTTT.

The table lists this clonotype with a few counts. V usage is TRBV6-2 or TRBV6-3 and J usage is TRBJ1-6, with 10 positions matching TRBD1. Germline V lookup: CDR1 MNHEY, CDR2 SVGEGT. The J segment lost 9 bases and the V segment lost 0 bases, leaving 8 bases of the junction unmatched. This CDR3 comprises 17 residues. CDR3 in amino acids: CASSYSIPTGGGSPLHF. Written as DNA, the CDR3 is TGTGCCAGCAGTTACTCGATTCCGACAGGGGGCGGTTCACCCCTCCACTTT.

This clonotype was seen a handful of times. The chain combines TRBV15 with TRBJ1-5; D call uncertain. Per germline, CDR1 LNHNV and CDR2 YYDKDF (reference sequence). Deletions cut 0 bases from V and 0 bases from J, with 6 bases between. The CDR3 totals 15 residues. Here the CDR3 reads CATSRDRYSNQPQHF. The CDR3 DNA is TGTGCCACCAGCAGAGATCGATATAGCAATCAGCCCCAGCATTTT.